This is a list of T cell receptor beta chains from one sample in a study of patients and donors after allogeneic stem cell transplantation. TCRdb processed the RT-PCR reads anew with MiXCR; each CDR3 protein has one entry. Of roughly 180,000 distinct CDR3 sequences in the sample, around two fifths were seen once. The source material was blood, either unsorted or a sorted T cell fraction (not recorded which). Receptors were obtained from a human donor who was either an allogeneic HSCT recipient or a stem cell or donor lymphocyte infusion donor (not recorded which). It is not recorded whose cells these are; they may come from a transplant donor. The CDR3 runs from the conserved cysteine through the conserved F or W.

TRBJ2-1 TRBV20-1 CSARELNEQFF
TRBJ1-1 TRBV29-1 CSAHVANTEAFF
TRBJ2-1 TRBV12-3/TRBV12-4 CASSPSGGHEQFF
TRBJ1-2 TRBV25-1 CASDDGSSHGYTF
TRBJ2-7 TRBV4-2 CASSETPSSYEQYF
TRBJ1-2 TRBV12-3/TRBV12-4 CASSLLRDYGYTF
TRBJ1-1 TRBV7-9 CASSQGQGPSMNTEAFF
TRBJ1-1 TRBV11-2 CASSPLLGPDTEACF
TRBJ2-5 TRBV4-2 CASSQDDSGLYQETQYF
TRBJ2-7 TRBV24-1 CATAAGNEQYF
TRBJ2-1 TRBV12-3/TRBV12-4 CASSFPRSRSLNEQFF
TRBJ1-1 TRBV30 CAWSTGGLTEAFF
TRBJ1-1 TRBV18 CASARSGMADTEAFF
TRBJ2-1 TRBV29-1 CSGDGYRNNEQFF
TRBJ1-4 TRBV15 CATSREPNPNEKLFF
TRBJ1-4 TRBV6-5 CASSFSVFNEKLFF
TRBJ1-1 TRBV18 CASSRGPLDGNTEAFF
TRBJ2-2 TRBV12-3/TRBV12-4 CASRTGSNTGELFF
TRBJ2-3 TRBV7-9 CASSSLTESSTDTQYF
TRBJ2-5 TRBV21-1 CASSKVGSVIETQYF
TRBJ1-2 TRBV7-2 CASSLKTGNYGYTF
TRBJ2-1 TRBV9 CASSVGYEQFF
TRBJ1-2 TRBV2 CASRDGQELFYGYTF
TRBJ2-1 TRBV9 CASSGTGGLAGQPYNEQFF
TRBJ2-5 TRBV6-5 CASSLREDGETQYF
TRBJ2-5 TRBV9 CASSVGQKETQYF
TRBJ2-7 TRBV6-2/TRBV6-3 CASTDPAGTYEQYF
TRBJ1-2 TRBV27 CASSLSEGPVYGYTF
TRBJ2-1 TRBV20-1 CSAVDRYNEQFF
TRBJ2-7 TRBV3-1 CASSRGDEQYF
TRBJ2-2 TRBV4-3 CASSQDRAGGNTGELFF
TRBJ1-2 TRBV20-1 CSAERLGPLGYTF
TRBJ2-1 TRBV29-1 CSVGPAEIYSYNEQFF
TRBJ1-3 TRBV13 CASSIGQGFPIYF
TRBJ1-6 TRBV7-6 CASSLMQGGLHF